This TCR beta chain was identified during a study of blood T cell repertoires in COVID-19 (TCRdb year 2020). In the study overall: Samples covering the acute and convalescent phases of COVID-19 were provided by collaborators in the United States, Italy and Spain. The dataset comprised deeply sampled blood TCRbeta repertoires from subjects exposed to, actively infected with, or recovered from COVID-19. The material from the prospective study consisted of cDNA or gDNA derived from T cells, B-cell-depleted T cells, or PBMCs. HLA class I and class II types, where available, came from metadata supplied by the sample provider rather than from assay-based typing. The repertoires were made available in a free public database intended to serve as a resource for research on the immune response to SARS-CoV-2. Sample metadata almost always included a de-identified subject ID, COVID-19 status, age in years and sex. The samples were drawn from the first 160 participants of the ongoing ImmuneRACE study and from under 1,500 subjects provided by 6 global collaborators.

V is cut by 6 bases and J by 1 base, and the space between the germline ends is 9 bases. The CDR3 starts with the cysteine, ends with the phenylalanine, and has 13 residues. Only the CDR3 DNA stays, 39 bases, in frame from base 1. CDR1 is given as LNHNV and CDR2 as YYDKDF, both from the germline V gene (reference sequence). Summary of the overall study and its limitations: The quantity of clinical and demographic metadata differed by source and by participant and was supplied without curation.

Comment on this clone: What antigen it recognizes has not been identified. One base away there is no much larger clone; base qualities are not given.

The immunoSEQ Assay, a bias-controlled multiplex PCR, was used to amplify TCRbeta CDR3 regions from genomic DNA. Regarding the original processing steps: Nucleated cell counts per sample were estimated from amplification of reference gene primers within the assay. To quantify the absolute abundance of each unique TCRbeta CDR3 rearrangement, sequence reads were collapsed and filtered. For each sample, productive Simpson clonality was calculated as the square root of Simpson's diversity index over productive rearrangements. TCRdb limited this immuneACCESS table to in-frame rearrangements with V and J called. A share of clones is missing; checked studies link under half to unresolved V genes, and the rest is unexplained. V, J and clone size are those of that table, while D and trimming were read from the DNA. The sample includes 100,000 to 150,000 clones, with more than 75% observed a single time. 7.5% to 8% of the sample is taken by the ten largest.

Each collaborating institution followed its own protocols to collect whole blood in K2EDTA tubes. Collaborator samples were shipped for TCRbeta analysis as frozen whole blood, isolated PBMCs, or DNA extracted from either sample type. This receptor was obtained from a man between 50 and 59 years old with acute or convalescent COVID-19. The rearrangement joined TRBV15 to TRBJ2-5, with the D gene not confidently named. Sequences were obtained from peripheral blood. The CDR3 corresponds to CATSYSFQETQYF. In nucleotides, the sequence is TGTGCCACCAGTTACAGCTTCCAAGAGACCCAGTACTTC.